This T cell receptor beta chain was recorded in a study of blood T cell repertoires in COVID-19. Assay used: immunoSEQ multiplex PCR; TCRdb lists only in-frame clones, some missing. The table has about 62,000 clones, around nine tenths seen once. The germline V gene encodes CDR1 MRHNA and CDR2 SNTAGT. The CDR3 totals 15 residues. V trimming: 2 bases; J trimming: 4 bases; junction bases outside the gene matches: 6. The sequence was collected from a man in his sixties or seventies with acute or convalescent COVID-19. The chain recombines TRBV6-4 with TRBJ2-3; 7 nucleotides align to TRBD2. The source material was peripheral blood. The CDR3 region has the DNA TGTGCCAGCAGTGACCCGGGAGGCCTTTCAGATACGCAGTATTTT. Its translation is CASSDPGGLSDTQYF.